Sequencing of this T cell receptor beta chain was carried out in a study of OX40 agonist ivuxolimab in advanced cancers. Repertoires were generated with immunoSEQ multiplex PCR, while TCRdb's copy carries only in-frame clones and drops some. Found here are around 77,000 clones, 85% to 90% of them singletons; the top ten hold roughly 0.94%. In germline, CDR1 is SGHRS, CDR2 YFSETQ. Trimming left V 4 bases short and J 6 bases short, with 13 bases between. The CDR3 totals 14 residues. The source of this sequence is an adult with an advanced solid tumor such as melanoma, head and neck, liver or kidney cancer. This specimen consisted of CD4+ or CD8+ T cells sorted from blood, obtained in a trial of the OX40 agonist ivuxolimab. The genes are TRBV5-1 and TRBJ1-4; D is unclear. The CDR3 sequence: CASSPQGRYEKLFF. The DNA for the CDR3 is TGCGCCAGCAGCCCACAAGGACGCTATGAAAAACTGTTTTTT.